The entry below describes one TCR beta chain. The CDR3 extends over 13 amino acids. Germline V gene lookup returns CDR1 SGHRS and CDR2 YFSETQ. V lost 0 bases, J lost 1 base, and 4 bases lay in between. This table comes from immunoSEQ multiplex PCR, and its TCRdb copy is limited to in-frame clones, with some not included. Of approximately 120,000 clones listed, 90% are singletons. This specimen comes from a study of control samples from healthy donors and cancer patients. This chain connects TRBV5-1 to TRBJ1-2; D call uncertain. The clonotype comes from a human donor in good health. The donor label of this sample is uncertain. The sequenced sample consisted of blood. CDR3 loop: CASSLDSNYGYTF. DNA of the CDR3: TGCGCCAGCAGCTTGGACAGTAACTATGGCTACACCTTC.